A selection of T cell receptor beta chains follows, all from one sample in a study of blood T cell repertoires in COVID-19. This table comes from immunoSEQ multiplex PCR, and its TCRdb copy is limited to in-frame clones, with some not included. This table holds about 200,000 clones, around 83% found once. Material for sequencing was peripheral blood. These TCRs come from a human donor in a cohort sampled during active COVID-19. Both conserved end residues are part of each CDR3. The order of the fields is clone size, V gene, J gene, D gene, CDR3 protein, CDR3 DNA. The D gene is left open where the match is weak. Size is stated for part of the rows, as once, few or many counts, or as a class when the clone is expanded.

clone_size: -
v_call: TRBV28
j_call: TRBJ2-5
d_call: TRBD1
cdr3_aa: CASSGWTGHQETQYF
cdr3_nt: TGTGCCAGCAGTGGTTGGACAGGTCACCAAGAGACCCAGTACTTC

clone_size: -
v_call: TRBV20-1
j_call: TRBJ1-4
d_call: -
cdr3_aa: CSASNSNEKLFF
cdr3_nt: TGCAGTGCTAGTAACTCTAATGAAAAACTGTTTTTT

clone_size: many
v_call: TRBV30
j_call: TRBJ2-5
d_call: TRBD2
cdr3_aa: CAWSNGRRQETQYF
cdr3_nt: TGTGCCTGGAGTAACGGGAGGCGGCAAGAGACCCAGTACTTC

clone_size: -
v_call: TRBV3-1/TRBV3-2
j_call: TRBJ1-3
d_call: TRBD1
cdr3_aa: CASSQITQGKNTIYF
cdr3_nt: TGTGCCAGCAGCCAAATAACACAGGGGAAAAACACCATATATTTT

clone_size: once
v_call: TRBV7-9
j_call: TRBJ2-1
d_call: TRBD2
cdr3_aa: CASSDEASGVNEQFF
cdr3_nt: TGTGCCAGCAGCGATGAAGCTAGCGGAGTGAATGAGCAGTTCTTC

clone_size: -
v_call: TRBV6-6
j_call: TRBJ2-7
d_call: -
cdr3_aa: CASSYDTPSSYEQYF
cdr3_nt: TGTGCCAGCAGTTATGACACCCCATCCTCCTACGAGCAGTACTTC

clone_size: -
v_call: TRBV5-1
j_call: TRBJ1-3
d_call: TRBD1
cdr3_aa: CASSSGQGRSGNTIYF
cdr3_nt: TGCGCCAGCAGCTCGGGACAGGGCCGCTCTGGAAACACCATATATTTT

clone_size: once
v_call: TRBV28
j_call: TRBJ1-1
d_call: -
cdr3_aa: CASSSPGMNTEAFF
cdr3_nt: TGTGCCAGCAGCTCGCCGGGGATGAACACTGAAGCTTTCTTT

clone_size: -
v_call: TRBV4-1
j_call: TRBJ1-1
d_call: -
cdr3_aa: CASSQENQENTEAFF
cdr3_nt: TGCGCCAGCAGCCAAGAGAATCAGGAGAACACTGAAGCTTTCTTT

clone_size: -
v_call: TRBV28
j_call: TRBJ1-5
d_call: TRBD1
cdr3_aa: CASSSTGELRPQHF
cdr3_nt: TGTGCCAGCAGTTCCACAGGGGAACTGCGGCCCCAGCATTTT

clone_size: -
v_call: TRBV7-2
j_call: TRBJ1-3
d_call: TRBD1
cdr3_aa: CASSRTGDSGNTIYF
cdr3_nt: TGTGCCAGCAGCAGGACAGGGGATTCAGGAAACACCATATATTTT

clone_size: -
v_call: TRBV12-3/TRBV12-4
j_call: TRBJ1-1
d_call: -
cdr3_aa: CASSLGHYTEAFF
cdr3_nt: TGTGCCAGCAGTTTAGGGCATTACACTGAAGCTTTCTTT

clone_size: -
v_call: TRBV7-2
j_call: TRBJ2-2
d_call: TRBD2
cdr3_aa: CASSLVASGRAGELFF
cdr3_nt: TGTGCCAGCAGCTTAGTCGCTAGCGGGAGGGCCGGGGAGCTGTTTTTT

clone_size: -
v_call: TRBV9
j_call: TRBJ1-5
d_call: -
cdr3_aa: CASSVEGGLQPQHF
cdr3_nt: TGTGCCAGCAGCGTAGAGGGGGGGCTTCAGCCCCAGCATTTT

clone_size: few
v_call: TRBV15
j_call: TRBJ2-7
d_call: TRBD2
cdr3_aa: CATSLRTSGSDEQYF
cdr3_nt: TGTGCCACCAGCTTGCGGACTAGCGGGAGCGACGAGCAGTACTTC

clone_size: -
v_call: TRBV19
j_call: TRBJ2-2
d_call: -
cdr3_aa: CASKEGTGELFF
cdr3_nt: TGTGCCAGTAAGGAGGGTACCGGGGAGCTGTTTTTT

clone_size: -
v_call: TRBV30
j_call: TRBJ2-7
d_call: TRBD2
cdr3_aa: CAWKGAAGAHEQYF
cdr3_nt: TGTGCCTGGAAAGGCGCAGCGGGAGCCCACGAGCAGTACTTC

clone_size: -
v_call: TRBV5-1
j_call: TRBJ1-4
d_call: -
cdr3_aa: CASSLGAGSIGEKLFF
cdr3_nt: TGCGCCAGCAGCTTGGGGGCAGGGTCAATTGGTGAAAAACTGTTTTTT

clone_size: -
v_call: TRBV28
j_call: TRBJ2-7
d_call: -
cdr3_aa: CASSLLGGSYEQYF
cdr3_nt: TGTGCCAGCAGTTTACTAGGTGGTTCCTACGAGCAGTACTTC

clone_size: -
v_call: TRBV9
j_call: TRBJ2-3
d_call: -
cdr3_aa: CASSSTVVQEDTQYF
cdr3_nt: TGTGCCAGCAGCTCCACGGTAGTCCAAGAGGATACGCAGTATTTT

clone_size: -
v_call: TRBV2
j_call: TRBJ2-1
d_call: TRBD2
cdr3_aa: CASSERESLNEQFF
cdr3_nt: TGTGCCAGCAGTGAGCGGGAGAGCCTGAATGAGCAGTTCTTC

clone_size: -
v_call: TRBV2
j_call: TRBJ2-3
d_call: -
cdr3_aa: CASSTSGSSTDTQYF
cdr3_nt: TGTGCCAGCAGTACGAGCGGAAGTAGCACAGATACGCAGTATTTT

clone_size: -
v_call: TRBV6-5
j_call: TRBJ2-5
d_call: -
cdr3_aa: CASSRGLQETQYF
cdr3_nt: TGTGCCAGCAGTCGGGGTCTCCAAGAGACCCAGTACTTC

clone_size: once
v_call: TRBV5-1
j_call: TRBJ2-5
d_call: -
cdr3_aa: CASTPRVGVETQYF
cdr3_nt: TGCGCCAGCACCCCACGGGTGGGAGTCGAGACCCAGTACTTC

clone_size: -
v_call: TRBV6-4
j_call: TRBJ1-4
d_call: TRBD1
cdr3_aa: CASSAEGQSKKLFF
cdr3_nt: TGTGCCAGCAGTGCCGAGGGACAGTCTAAAAAACTGTTTTTT

clone_size: many
v_call: TRBV28
j_call: TRBJ1-5
d_call: TRBD1
cdr3_aa: CASSEPGQGRGRNQPQHF
cdr3_nt: TGTGCCAGCAGTGAACCGGGACAGGGGAGGGGACGCAATCAGCCCCAGCATTTT

clone_size: -
v_call: TRBV28
j_call: TRBJ1-2
d_call: TRBD1
cdr3_aa: CASNQDRDGYTF
cdr3_nt: TGTGCCAGCAACCAGGACAGGGATGGCTACACCTTC

clone_size: -
v_call: TRBV6-5
j_call: TRBJ1-2
d_call: TRBD1
cdr3_aa: CASRDSKSYGYTF
cdr3_nt: TGTGCCAGCCGGGACAGTAAATCATATGGCTACACCTTC

clone_size: few
v_call: TRBV5-1
j_call: TRBJ2-1
d_call: TRBD2
cdr3_aa: CASSPGTSGDYNEQFF
cdr3_nt: TGCGCCAGCAGCCCTGGGACTAGCGGGGATTACAATGAGCAGTTCTTC

clone_size: once
v_call: TRBV19
j_call: TRBJ2-7
d_call: TRBD2
cdr3_aa: CASSPQRGPSEQYF
cdr3_nt: TGTGCCAGTAGTCCTCAGCGGGGCCCCTCCGAGCAGTACTTC

clone_size: -
v_call: TRBV10-3
j_call: TRBJ2-1
d_call: TRBD2
cdr3_aa: CAISARPAGEAYNEQFF
cdr3_nt: TGTGCCATCAGTGCAAGACCAGCGGGAGAGGCCTACAATGAGCAGTTCTTC

clone_size: -
v_call: TRBV3-1/TRBV3-2
j_call: TRBJ1-3
d_call: -
cdr3_aa: CASSPRGGRSGNTIYF
cdr3_nt: TGTGCCAGCAGCCCTAGGGGCGGCCGCTCTGGAAACACCATATATTTT

clone_size: -
v_call: TRBV11-2
j_call: TRBJ2-2
d_call: TRBD2
cdr3_aa: CASSPTGLAGANTGELFF
cdr3_nt: TGTGCCAGCAGCCCCACTGGACTAGCGGGAGCGAACACCGGGGAGCTGTTTTTT

clone_size: -
v_call: TRBV30
j_call: TRBJ1-6
d_call: -
cdr3_aa: CAWSSVRQGSSYNSPLHF
cdr3_nt: TGTGCCTGGAGTTCGGTGAGGCAGGGGAGCTCCTATAATTCACCCCTCCACTTT

clone_size: -
v_call: TRBV18
j_call: TRBJ2-7
d_call: TRBD1
cdr3_aa: CASSPQGQGGSYEQYF
cdr3_nt: TGTGCCAGCTCACCACAAGGACAGGGCGGCTCCTACGAGCAGTACTTC

clone_size: -
v_call: TRBV28
j_call: TRBJ2-3
d_call: -
cdr3_aa: CASSSAFQAPTDTQYF
cdr3_nt: TGTGCCAGCAGTTCTGCCTTTCAGGCCCCCACAGATACGCAGTATTTT

clone_size: -
v_call: TRBV7-8
j_call: TRBJ1-1
d_call: TRBD1
cdr3_aa: CASSKRTGVGTEAFF
cdr3_nt: TGTGCCAGCAGCAAACGGACAGGGGTGGGCACTGAAGCTTTCTTT

clone_size: -
v_call: TRBV2
j_call: TRBJ1-1
d_call: -
cdr3_aa: CASSENRGITEAFF
cdr3_nt: TGTGCCAGCAGTGAAAATCGGGGTATCACTGAAGCTTTCTTT

clone_size: -
v_call: TRBV9
j_call: TRBJ1-5
d_call: TRBD1
cdr3_aa: CASSAGTGFNQPQHF
cdr3_nt: TGTGCCAGCAGCGCGGGGACAGGCTTCAATCAGCCCCAGCATTTT

clone_size: -
v_call: TRBV28
j_call: TRBJ2-2
d_call: TRBD2
cdr3_aa: CASSLPPSGMNTGELFF
cdr3_nt: TGTGCCAGCAGTTTACCTCCTAGCGGGATGAACACCGGGGAGCTGTTTTTT

clone_size: -
v_call: TRBV5-1
j_call: TRBJ2-3
d_call: -
cdr3_aa: CASSLLQAGDTQYF
cdr3_nt: TGCGCCAGCAGCTTGTTACAGGCCGGAGATACGCAGTATTTT

clone_size: -
v_call: TRBV7-9
j_call: TRBJ2-3
d_call: -
cdr3_aa: CASSFSVGTSTDTQYF
cdr3_nt: TGTGCCAGCAGCTTTTCTGTCGGGACTAGCACAGATACGCAGTATTTT